This T cell receptor beta chain originates from a study of cytomegalovirus exposure and HLA in healthy donors. PCR involved 60 Vbeta and 13 Jbeta primers. Clones were read by immunoSEQ multiplex PCR, and TCRdb kept only the in-frame ones, dropping some. This sample has about 160,000 clones, with approximately 90% found just once. Note on this clone: Its cognate antigen is unknown.

Overall study results and limits: Later analysis identified several of the most significant clusters that appeared linked to common viral pathogens.

Germline CDR1 reads WSHSY; CDR2 reads SAAADI. There are 13 residues in the CDR3. V lost 1 base and J lost 6, with 8 bases in between. Sequencing was performed on PBMCs. The chain has TRBV10-2 and TRBJ2-3, with D perhaps matching TRBD2 (5 bases). This receptor was identified in a woman aged 30 to 39 in good health and CMV-seronegative. CDR3 DNA sequence: TGCGCCAGCAGTGAGTGGCCTAGCGATACGCAGTATTTT. Amino acid sequence: CASSEWPSDTQYF.